One and the same sample provided the 17 T cell receptor beta chains below, sequenced in a study of shared clonotypes between healthy human individuals. Data came from immunoSEQ multiplex PCR; TCRdb stores just in-frame clones and leaves some out. Among roughly 1.4 million clones listed, just under 99% were seen once. The sequenced sample consisted of naive CD4+ T cells sorted from blood. As to subset: CD45RA+ positively selected. The receptor set was obtained from a man aged 25 to 40 in good health.

The V gene is TRBV7-9, the J gene TRBJ2-2; possibly TRBD2 for D (6 bases). This CDR3 has 15 residues. Germline CDR1 SEHNR, CDR2 FQNEAQ (reference sequence). Trimming took 6 bases from V and 4 from J, leaving 15 bases between them. The CDR3 protein is CASRDGTPLTGELFF. Here the CDR3 DNA reads TGTGCCAGCAGAGACGGGACTCCTCTCACCGGGGAGCTGTTTTTT. Full variable domain (remainder filled in from reference TRBV7-9 and TRBJ2-2): DTGVSQNPRHKITKRGQNVTFRCDPISEHNRLYWYRQTLGQGPEFLTYFQNEAQLEKSRLLSDRFSAERPKGSFSTLEIQRTEQGDSAMYLCASRDGTPLTGELFFGEGSRLTVL.

The V and J genes are TRBV19 and TRBJ2-1; the D gene could be TRBD1 or TRBD2 (5 bases each). The CDR3 runs 17 residues. Trimming stripped 3 bases from V and 0 bases from J, with 15 bases between. From germline, CDR1 is LNHDA and CDR2 SQIVND (reference sequence). The CDR3 here is CASSMGPGAVSYNEQFF. The CDR3 DNA reads TGTGCCAGTAGTATGGGCCCCGGGGCGGTCTCCTACAATGAGCAGTTCTTC. The variable domain in full, with the rest retrieved from reference TRBV19 and TRBJ2-1, is DGGITQSPKYLFRKEGQNVTLSCEQNLNHDAMYWYRQDPGQGLRLIYYSQIVNDFQKGDIAEGYSVSREKKESFPLTVTSAQKNPTAFYLCASSMGPGAVSYNEQFFGPGTRLTVL.

As to this clone: The same CDR3 is also encoded by other DNA sequences in this sample. The gene calls are TRBV30 and TRBJ2-7; D perhaps matches TRBD1 (5 bases). From germline, CDR1 is GTSNPN and CDR2 SVGIG (reference sequence). V lost 0 bases and J lost 3, with 9 bases in between. The CDR3 contains 13 residues. As DNA, the CDR3 is TGTGCCTGGAGTGTACTTAGGGGCTACGAGCAGTACTTC. This translates into CAWSVLRGYEQYF.

This chain links TRBV29-1 with TRBJ2-1; 7 bases are a match to TRBD2. V lost 5 bases, J lost 4 bases, and 14 bases stayed unmatched. CDR1 and CDR2 from the germline V gene are SQVTM and ANQGSEA. This CDR3 region has 16 residues. This chain's CDR3 is CSVQKGRTSSYNEQFF. CDR3 bases: TGCAGCGTTCAAAAAGGCCGGACTAGTTCGTACAATGAGCAGTTCTTC.

A single count supports this clone. The chain has TRBV11-2 and TRBJ2-1, with TRBD1 matching 7 bases. The CDR3 contains 15 residues. Trimming took 4 bases from V and 5 from J; bases not matched to a gene: 8. CDR1 is SGHAT and CDR2 is FQNNGV in the germline V gene. This CDR3 is CASSYTGQQNNEQFF. CDR3 DNA sequence: TGTGCCAGCAGCTATACGGGACAGCAAAACAATGAGCAGTTCTTC. Filled out from reference TRBV11-2 and TRBJ2-1, the complete variable domain reads EAGVAQSPRYKIIEKRQSVAFWCNPISGHATLYWYQQILGQGPKLLIQFQNNGVVDDSQLPKDRFSAERLKGVDSTLKIQPAKLEDSAVYLCASSYTGQQNNEQFFGPGTRLTVL.

CDR3 residues: CASSFRGTSGSSYNEQFF. The CDR3 nucleotides are TGTGCCAGCAGCTTTCGGGGAACTAGCGGGAGTTCCTACAATGAGCAGTTCTTC. V and J are TRBV7-2 and TRBJ2-1; 11 bases fit TRBD2. This CDR3 comprises 18 residues. The V and J ends lost 3 bases and 1 base, in that order; junction bases with no gene match: 8. Germline loops: CDR1 SGHTA, CDR2 FQGNSA.

The V call is TRBV2, the J call TRBJ1-3; unclear D gene. The V end was cut by 2 bases, the J end by 0 bases, with 8 bases between. Germline V gives CDR1 SNHLY, CDR2 FYNNEI. This CDR3 comprises 15 residues. In DNA form, the CDR3 reads TGTGCCAGCAGTGAATACCTGGTCTCTGGAAACACCATATATTTT. Translated: CASSEYLVSGNTIYF.

This clone appeared once. For the CDR3, the DNA is TGTGCCAGTTTAAGGGTCAGTGAAGCTTTCTTT. It translates to CASLRVSEAFF. The rearrangement links TRBV2 to TRBJ1-1; D uncertain. This CDR3 region has 11 residues. V lost 9 bases and J lost 7, with 12 bases in between. CDR1 and CDR2 from the germline V gene are SNHLY and FYNNEI.

The sample holds one count of this clone. The rearrangement uses TRBV7-9 and TRBJ2-7; 8 bases fit TRBD1. This CDR3 spans 12 amino acids. V lost 3 bases to trimming and J lost 7 bases; unmatched junction nucleotides: 2. Looked up from germline, CDR1 is SEHNR and CDR2 is FQNEAQ (reference sequence). The DNA for the CDR3 is TGTGCCAGCAGCTTCACAGGGGGAGAGCAGTACTTC. Translated, it gives CASSFTGGEQYF.

The J gene is TRBJ2-7, the V gene TRBV28; D is unclear. This CDR3 has 13 amino acids. Deletions cut 7 bases from V and 5 bases from J, with 15 bases between. In germline, CDR1 is MDHEN, CDR2 SYDVKM. In DNA form, the CDR3 reads TGTGCCAGCATCAGAAGCCCCTCTCACGAGCAGTACTTC. Protein: CASIRSPSHEQYF.

The gene calls are TRBV11-3 and TRBJ1-6; no clear D. V was shortened by 5 bases and J by 7 bases, with 9 bases between the two germline ends. The germline CDR1 and CDR2 sequences are SGHNT and YENEEA. This CDR3 comprises 13 residues. In DNA form, the CDR3 reads TGTGCCAGCAGCGAAAGAATGAATTCACCCCTCCACTTT. Amino acids: CASSERMNSPLHF.

V is TRBV2 and J is TRBJ2-4; possible D gene TRBD2, 6 bases. V was shortened by 4 bases and J by 6 bases, with 7 bases between the two germline ends. This CDR3 is built from 12 residues. Germline CDR1 and CDR2: SNHLY and FYNNEI. The CDR3 DNA reads as TGTGCCAGCAGTGGGGAGGCAAACATTCAGTACTTC. Its translation is CASSGEANIQYF.

V gene TRBV27 combines with J gene TRBJ1-5; 8 nucleotides agree with TRBD1. There are 14 residues in the CDR3. J gave up 7 bases and V 6 bases, and 8 bases lay outside the gene matches. Germline lookup yields CDR1 MNHEY and CDR2 SMNVEV (reference sequence). Here the CDR3 reads CASRPTGAGQPQHF. The CDR3 DNA reads as TGTGCCAGCAGACCGACAGGGGCCGGCCAGCCCCAGCATTTT.

The chain links TRBV5-4 to TRBJ2-5; D gene uncertain. Germline-derived CDR1 and CDR2 are SGHNT and YYREEE (reference sequence). CDR3 length: 14 amino acids. The V and J ends lost 0 bases and 7 bases respectively, with 13 bases between them. CDR3 DNA sequence: TGTGCCAGCAGCTTGGCCGGCGGCGGCGTGACCCAGTACTTC. This translates into CASSLAGGGVTQYF. Looking up the rest from reference TRBV5-4 and TRBJ2-5 gives the full variable domain: ETGVTQSPTHLIKTRGQQVTLRCSSQSGHNTVSWYQQALGQGPQFIFQYYREEENGRGNFPPRFSGLQFPNYSSELNVNALELDDSALYLCASSLAGGGVTQYFGPGTRLLVL.

The chain recombines TRBV5-6 with TRBJ2-3; 9 nucleotides agree with TRBD2. Trimming at V came to 2 bases and at J to 1 base, leaving 2 bases not matched to a gene. This CDR3 has 15 residues. The germline CDR1 and CDR2 sequences are SGHDT and YYEEEE. CDR3 DNA: TGTGCCAGCAGCTTTCCTAGCGGGGGCACAGATACGCAGTATTTT. It is translated as CASSFPSGGTDTQYF.

On this clone itself: The same CDR3 can be traced to other DNA sequences in this sample. The chain combines TRBV18 with TRBJ2-5; D is unclear. CDR3 length: 13 amino acids. Trimming left V 0 bases short and J 4 bases short, with 6 bases between. Germline CDR1 KGHSH, CDR2 LQKENI. The DNA for the CDR3 is TGTGCCAGCTCACCACCCTCAGGAGAGACCCAGTACTTC. Protein product: CASSPPSGETQYF.

The V and J genes are TRBV5-1 and TRBJ2-5; 12 nucleotides agree with TRBD2. This CDR3 region has 17 residues. Germline values: CDR1 SGHRS, CDR2 YFSETQ. Germline trimming cut 3 bases from V and 5 bases from J; bases unmatched to any gene: 11. The chain's CDR3 is CASSSRLTSGSAETQYF. The CDR3 DNA is TGCGCCAGCAGCTCCCGGCTGACTAGCGGGAGCGCGGAGACCCAGTACTTC.